Below, 2 T cell receptor beta chains from the same sample are listed, as sequenced in a study of T cells after yellow fever vaccination. MiXCR, run by TCRdb on the 5' RACE reads, gives a single entry per CDR3 protein. The table lists about 320,000 distinct CDR3 sequences, around 4.3% of them singletons. The specimen was PBMCs, collected 15 days after the yellow fever booster vaccination. Receptors originate from a man aged 18 to 29 who received the YFV17D yellow fever vaccine.

This clonotype was recorded many times. The chain carries TRBV6-5 and TRBJ2-4; TRBD1 might be the D (6 bases). CDR1 MNHEY and CDR2 SVGAGI come from the germline V gene. Trimming shortened V by 5 bases and J by 0 bases, and 17 bases separated the two germline ends. This CDR3 has 17 residues. CDR3 nucleotides: TGTGCCAGCAGTCCCCACCCGGACAGCGTAGCCAAAAACATTCAGTACTTC. As protein: CASSPHPDSVAKNIQYF.

V is TRBV28 and J is TRBJ2-1; 8 bases map to TRBD2. In germline, CDR1 is MDHEN, CDR2 SYDVKM. With V trimmed by 6 bases and J by 0 bases, 7 bases remained unmatched. The CDR3 is made up of 16 amino acids. The CDR3 DNA follows: TGTGCCAGCAGGTTGATTAGCGGGGCCTCCTACAATGAGCAGTTCTTC. This translates into CASRLISGASYNEQFF.